This T cell receptor beta chain was sequenced in a study of blood T cell repertoires in COVID-19 (dated by TCRdb to about 2020). At the level of the whole study: The collaborator samples originated in the United States, Italy and Spain and spanned the acute and convalescent phases of COVID-19. The material from the prospective study consisted of cDNA or gDNA derived from T cells, B-cell-depleted T cells, or PBMCs. Deeply sampled blood TCRbeta repertoires from subjects exposed to, actively infected with, or recovered from COVID-19 were included in the dataset. A freely available public database, intended as a resource for researchers studying the immune response to SARS-CoV-2, is where the repertoires were released. The samples were drawn from two sources: the first 160 participants of the ongoing ImmuneRACE study, and 1,254 subjects contributed by 6 global collaborators. Sample metadata almost always included a de-identified subject ID, COVID-19 status, age in years and sex. Where HLA class I and class II types were available, the types were taken from metadata supplied by the sample provider, not from assay-based typing.

The immunoSEQ Assay, a bias-controlled multiplex PCR, was used to amplify TCRbeta CDR3 regions from genomic DNA. On the study's bioinformatics: The number of nucleated cells in each sample was estimated by amplification of reference gene primers within the assay. Sequence reads were collapsed and filtered to measure the absolute abundance of every unique TCRbeta CDR3 rearrangement. For each sample, productive Simpson clonality was calculated as the square root of Simpson's diversity index over productive rearrangements. Imported from immuneACCESS, the table was reduced by TCRdb to in-frame sequences with V and J called. These copies leave out some clones; in studies compared against another copy, an unresolved V gene accounts for under half, and the cause of the remainder is not known. V and J calls and clone size follow that table, whereas D and trimming were derived from the DNA. For this sample the table gives approximately 350,000 clones, of which roughly 90% were detected only once. The ten most abundant clones make up 3% of the sample.

As for this clone: Its recognized antigen is unknown. The input lacks base qualities; no much larger clone sits a single base away.

Participants in the prospective study were aged about 18 to 95 years, lived in 20 to 30 United States geographic areas, and enrolled through a virtual design. Cohort assignment in the prospective study relied on participant-reported clinical history from a screening survey and a study questionnaire. For ImmuneRACE Cohort 3, a participant was defined as recovered based on two consecutive negative NP/OP PCR tests, clearance by a healthcare professional, or resolution of symptoms. Mobile phlebotomists in the prospective study collected whole blood, serum and a nasopharyngeal or oropharyngeal swab from every participant. Prospective study participants could optionally give additional blood draws and questionnaires over an approximately two-month period. Before DNA extraction, prospective study blood samples were shipped either frozen or at room temperature. From its cysteine to its phenylalanine, the CDR3 spans 13 amino acids. The only DNA kept is the CDR3, 39 bases in frame from the first base. The trim is 4 bases for V and 3 bases for J, with a gap of 7 bases between the germline ends. The germline V gene gives CDR1 as SNHLY and CDR2 as FYNNEI.

General findings and caveats noted by the study authors: How much clinical and demographic metadata was included differed by source and by participant, and the metadata was provided uncurated.

The sample was PBMCs or T cells enriched from blood (not recorded which). The receptor was isolated from a woman in her thirties who had recovered from COVID-19. The V gene is TRBV2 and the J gene is TRBJ2-1; the D gene is not confidently resolved. The CDR3 protein: CASSVNSYNEQFF. The DNA sequence is TGTGCCAGCAGTGTAAACAGCTACAATGAGCAGTTCTTC.